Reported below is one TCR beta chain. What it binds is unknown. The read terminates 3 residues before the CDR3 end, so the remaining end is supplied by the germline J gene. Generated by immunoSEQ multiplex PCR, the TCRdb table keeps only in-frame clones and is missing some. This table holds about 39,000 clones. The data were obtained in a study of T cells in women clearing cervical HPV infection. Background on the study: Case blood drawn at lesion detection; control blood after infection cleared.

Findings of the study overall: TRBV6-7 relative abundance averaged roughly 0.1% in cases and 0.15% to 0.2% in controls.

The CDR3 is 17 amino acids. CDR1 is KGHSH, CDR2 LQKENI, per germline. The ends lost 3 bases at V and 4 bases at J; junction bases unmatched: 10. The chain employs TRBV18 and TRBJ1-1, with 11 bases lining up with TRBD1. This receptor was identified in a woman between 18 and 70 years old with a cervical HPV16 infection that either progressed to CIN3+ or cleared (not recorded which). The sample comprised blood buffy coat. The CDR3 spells CASSPRTGGQRSTEAFF. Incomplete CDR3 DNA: TGTGCCAGCTCACCTCGGACAGGGGGCCAAAGATCCACTGAA.